This T cell receptor beta chain was obtained from a study of blood T cell repertoires in COVID-19. Study details: Sites across the United States, Italy and Spain contributed samples from acute and convalescent COVID-19. Sample material is recorded as cDNA or gDNA derived from T cells, B-cell-depleted T cells, or PBMCs.

CDR3 length: 15 residues. Germline CDR1 LNHDA, CDR2 SQIVND (reference sequence). V gave up 5 bases and J gave up 6 bases, with 17 bases separating them. Per the original methods: Amplifying reference gene primers gave estimates of nucleated cell counts. The repertoire was sequenced with immunoSEQ multiplex PCR; TCRdb's copy has only in-frame clones and lacks some. That table is the source of V, J and clone size, and D and trimming were worked out from the DNA. This table holds some 230,000 clones, 86% found once. This sequence was found in a man younger than 45 who had recovered from COVID-19. The chain couples TRBV19 to TRBJ1-5; D possibly corresponds to TRBD1 (5 bases). The sample comprised peripheral blood. Here the CDR3 DNA reads TGTGCCAGTAGTCCCCCGACAGATCCTGGTCAGCCCCAGCATTTT. Protein product: CASSPPTDPGQPQHF. The entire variable domain, with the rest obtained from reference TRBV19 and TRBJ1-5, is as follows: DGGITQSPKYLFRKEGQNVTLSCEQNLNHDAMYWYRQDPGQGLRLIYYSQIVNDFQKGDIAEGYSVSREKKESFPLTVTSAQKNPTAFYLCASSPPTDPGQPQHFGDGTRLSIL.